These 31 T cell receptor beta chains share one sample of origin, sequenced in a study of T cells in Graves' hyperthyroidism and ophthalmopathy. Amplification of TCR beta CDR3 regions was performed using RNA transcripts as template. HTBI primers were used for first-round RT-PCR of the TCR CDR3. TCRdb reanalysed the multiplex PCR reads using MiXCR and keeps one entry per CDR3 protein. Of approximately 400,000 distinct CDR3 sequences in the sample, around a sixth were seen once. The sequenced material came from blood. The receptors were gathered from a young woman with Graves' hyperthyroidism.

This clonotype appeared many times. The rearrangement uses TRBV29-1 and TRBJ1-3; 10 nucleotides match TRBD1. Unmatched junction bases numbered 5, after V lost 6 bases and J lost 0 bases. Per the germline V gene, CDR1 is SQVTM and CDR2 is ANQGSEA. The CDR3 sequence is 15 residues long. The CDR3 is CSVRQGASSGNTIYF. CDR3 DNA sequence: TGCAGCGTCCGACAGGGGGCAAGCTCTGGAAACACCATATATTTT.

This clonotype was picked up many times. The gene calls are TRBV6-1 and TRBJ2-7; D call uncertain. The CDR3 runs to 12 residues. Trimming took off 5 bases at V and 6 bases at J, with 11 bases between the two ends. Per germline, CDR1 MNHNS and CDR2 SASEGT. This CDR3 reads CASSLLRSEQYF. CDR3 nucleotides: TGTGCCAGCAGTCTTCTTCGGAGCGAGCAGTACTTC.

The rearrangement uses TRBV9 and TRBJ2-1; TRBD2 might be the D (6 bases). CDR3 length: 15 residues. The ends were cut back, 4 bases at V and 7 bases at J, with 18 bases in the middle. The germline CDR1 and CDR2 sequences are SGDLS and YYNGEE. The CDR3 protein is CASSFRDSPRNEQFF. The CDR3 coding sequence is TGTGCCAGCAGCTTCCGGGACTCCCCACGGAATGAGCAGTTCTTC.

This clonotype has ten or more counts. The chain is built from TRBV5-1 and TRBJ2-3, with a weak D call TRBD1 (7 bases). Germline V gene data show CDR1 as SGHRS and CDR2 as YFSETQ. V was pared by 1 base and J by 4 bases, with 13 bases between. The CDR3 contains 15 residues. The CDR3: CASSLNQGGSDTQYF. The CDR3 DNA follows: TGCGCCAGCAGCTTGAACCAGGGGGGCTCAGATACGCAGTATTTT.

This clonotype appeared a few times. This CDR3 is CASSLGGVAYNEQFF. Written as DNA, the CDR3 is TGTGCCAGCAGCTTGGGGGGAGTGGCCTACAATGAGCAGTTCTTC. The chain combines TRBV16 with TRBJ2-1; D is perhaps TRBD2 (6 bases). V lost 5 bases, J lost 2 bases, and 13 bases lay in between. Germline-derived CDR1 and CDR2 are KGHSY and FQNENV. CDR3 length equals 15 residues.

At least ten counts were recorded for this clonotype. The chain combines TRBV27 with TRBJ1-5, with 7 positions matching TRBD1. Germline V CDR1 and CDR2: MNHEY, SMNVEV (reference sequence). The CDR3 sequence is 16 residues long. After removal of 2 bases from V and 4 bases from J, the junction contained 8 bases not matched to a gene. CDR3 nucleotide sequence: TGTGCCAGCAGTTTAACAGGGGTGTTTGAGAATCAGCCCCAGCATTTT. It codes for CASSLTGVFENQPQHF.

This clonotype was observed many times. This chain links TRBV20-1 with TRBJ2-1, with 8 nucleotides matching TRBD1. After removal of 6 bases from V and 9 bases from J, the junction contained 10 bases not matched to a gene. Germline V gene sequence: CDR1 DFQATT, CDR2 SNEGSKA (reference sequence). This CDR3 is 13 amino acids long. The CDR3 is CSAGGQVRGEQFF. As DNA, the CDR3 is TGCAGTGCCGGGGGACAGGTACGGGGTGAGCAGTTCTTC.

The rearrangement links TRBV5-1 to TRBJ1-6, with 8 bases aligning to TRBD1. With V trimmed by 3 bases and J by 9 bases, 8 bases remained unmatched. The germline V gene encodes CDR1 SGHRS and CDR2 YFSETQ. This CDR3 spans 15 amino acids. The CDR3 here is CASSSGRTGISPLHF. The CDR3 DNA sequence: TGCGCCAGCAGCTCCGGGCGGACAGGGATTTCACCCCTCCACTTT.

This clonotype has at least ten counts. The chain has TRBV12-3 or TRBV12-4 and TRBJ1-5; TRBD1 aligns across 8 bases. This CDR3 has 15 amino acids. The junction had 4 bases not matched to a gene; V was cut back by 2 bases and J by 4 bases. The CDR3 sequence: CASSLTRGQNQPQHF. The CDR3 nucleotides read TGTGCCAGCAGTTTAACCAGGGGGCAAAATCAGCCCCAGCATTTT.

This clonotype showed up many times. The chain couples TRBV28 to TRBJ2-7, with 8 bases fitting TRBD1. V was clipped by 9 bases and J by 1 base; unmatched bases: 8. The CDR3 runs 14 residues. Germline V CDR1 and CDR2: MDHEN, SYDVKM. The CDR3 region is CASRGQGQSYEQYF. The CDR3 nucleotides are TGTGCCAGTAGAGGACAGGGACAATCCTACGAGCAGTACTTC.

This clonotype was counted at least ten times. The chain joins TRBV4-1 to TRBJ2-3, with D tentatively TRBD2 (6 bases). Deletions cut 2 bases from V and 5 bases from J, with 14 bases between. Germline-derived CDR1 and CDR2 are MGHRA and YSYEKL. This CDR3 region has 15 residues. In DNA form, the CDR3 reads TGCGCCAGCAGCCAATTTCCCGGGGGAGTAGATACGCAGTATTTT. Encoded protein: CASSQFPGGVDTQYF.

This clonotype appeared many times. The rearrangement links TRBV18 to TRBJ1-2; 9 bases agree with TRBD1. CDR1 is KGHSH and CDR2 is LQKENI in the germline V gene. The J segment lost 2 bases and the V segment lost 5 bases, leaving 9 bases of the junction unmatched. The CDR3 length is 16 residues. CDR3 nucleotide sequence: TGTGCCAGCTCAGAACCGGGACAGGGTGTCAACTATGGCTACACCTTC. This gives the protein CASSEPGQGVNYGYTF.

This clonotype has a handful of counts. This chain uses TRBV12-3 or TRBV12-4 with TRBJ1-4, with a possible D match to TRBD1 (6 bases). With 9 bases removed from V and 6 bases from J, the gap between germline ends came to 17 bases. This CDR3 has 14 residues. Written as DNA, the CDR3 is TGTGCCAGTCTTAAGGACAGATTCGATGAAAAACTGTTTTTT. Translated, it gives CASLKDRFDEKLFF.

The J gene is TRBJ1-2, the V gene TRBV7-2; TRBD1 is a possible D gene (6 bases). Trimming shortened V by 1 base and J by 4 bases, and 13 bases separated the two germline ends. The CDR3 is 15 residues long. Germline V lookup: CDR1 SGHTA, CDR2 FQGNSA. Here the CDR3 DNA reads TGTGCCAGCAGCTTAGGACAGGCAGTAAGCTATGGCTACACCTTC. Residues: CASSLGQAVSYGYTF. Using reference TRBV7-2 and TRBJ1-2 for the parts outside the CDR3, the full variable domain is GAGVSQSPSNKVTEKGKDVELRCDPISGHTALYWYRQSLGQGLEFLIYFQGNSAPDKSGLPSDRFSAERTGGSVSTLTIQRTQQEDSAVYLCASSLGQAVSYGYTFGSGTRLTVV.

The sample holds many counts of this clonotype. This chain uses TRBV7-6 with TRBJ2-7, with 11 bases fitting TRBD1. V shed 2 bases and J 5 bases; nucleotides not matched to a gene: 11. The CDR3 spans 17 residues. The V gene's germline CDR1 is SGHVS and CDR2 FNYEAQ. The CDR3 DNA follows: TGTGCCAGCAGCTTATTCCCCGGACAGGGGGCGCAGAACGAGCAGTACTTC. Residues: CASSLFPGQGAQNEQYF.

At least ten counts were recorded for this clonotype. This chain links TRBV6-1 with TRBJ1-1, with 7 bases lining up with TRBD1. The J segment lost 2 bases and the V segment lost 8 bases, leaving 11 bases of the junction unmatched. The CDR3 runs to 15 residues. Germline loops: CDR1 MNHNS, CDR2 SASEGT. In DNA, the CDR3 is TGTGCCAGCCTCCTAGGGACAGCCTTCAACACTGAAGCTTTCTTT. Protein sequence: CASLLGTAFNTEAFF.

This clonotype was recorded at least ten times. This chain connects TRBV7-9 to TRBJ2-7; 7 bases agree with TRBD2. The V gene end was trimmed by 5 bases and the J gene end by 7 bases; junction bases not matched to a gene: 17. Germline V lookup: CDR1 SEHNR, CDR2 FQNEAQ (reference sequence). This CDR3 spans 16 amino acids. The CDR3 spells CASSPDFSGRTWEQYF. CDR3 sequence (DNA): TGTGCCAGCAGCCCGGACTTCTCCGGGAGGACTTGGGAGCAGTACTTC.

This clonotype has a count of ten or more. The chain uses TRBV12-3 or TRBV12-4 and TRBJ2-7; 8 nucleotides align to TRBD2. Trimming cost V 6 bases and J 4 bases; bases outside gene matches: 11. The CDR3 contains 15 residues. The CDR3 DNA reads TGTGCCAGCAGCCCCTCGCGGAGCGGGAGTTACGAGCAGTACTTC. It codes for CASSPSRSGSYEQYF.

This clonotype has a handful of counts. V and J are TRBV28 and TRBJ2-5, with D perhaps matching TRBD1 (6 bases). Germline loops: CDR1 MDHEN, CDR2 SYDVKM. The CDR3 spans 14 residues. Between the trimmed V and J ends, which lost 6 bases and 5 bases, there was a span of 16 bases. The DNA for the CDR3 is TGTGCCAGCAGCCGAAAAGGGGGAAGGGAGACCCAGTACTTC. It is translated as CASSRKGGRETQYF.

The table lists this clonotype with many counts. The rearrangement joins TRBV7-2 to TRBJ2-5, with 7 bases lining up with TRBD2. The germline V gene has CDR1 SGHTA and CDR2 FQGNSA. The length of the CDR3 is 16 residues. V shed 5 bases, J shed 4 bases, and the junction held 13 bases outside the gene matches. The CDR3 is CASSGYPRELGETQYF. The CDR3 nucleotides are TGTGCCAGCAGCGGGTACCCGCGGGAGCTGGGAGAGACCCAGTACTTC.

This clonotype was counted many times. CDR3 protein: CASSSGQADTGELFF. In DNA, the CDR3 is TGTGCCAGCAGCTCGGGACAGGCGGACACCGGGGAGCTGTTTTTT. The chain carries TRBV6-1 and TRBJ2-2; 8 bases map to TRBD1. Germline-derived CDR1 and CDR2 are MNHNS and SASEGT. With V trimmed by 6 bases and J by 3 bases, 6 bases remained unmatched. This CDR3 comprises 15 residues.

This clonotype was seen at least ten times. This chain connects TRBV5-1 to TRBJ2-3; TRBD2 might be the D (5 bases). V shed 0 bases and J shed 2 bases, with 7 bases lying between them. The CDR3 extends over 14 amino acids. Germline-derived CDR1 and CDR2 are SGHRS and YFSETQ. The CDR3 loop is CASSLGRDTDTQYF. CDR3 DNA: TGCGCCAGCAGCTTGGGACGGGACACAGATACGCAGTATTTT.

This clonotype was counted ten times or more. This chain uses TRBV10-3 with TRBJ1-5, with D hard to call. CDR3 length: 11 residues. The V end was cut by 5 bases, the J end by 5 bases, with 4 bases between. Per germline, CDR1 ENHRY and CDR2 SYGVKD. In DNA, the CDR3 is TGTGCCATCAGTAAAGATCAGCCCCAGCATTTT. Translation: CAISKDQPQHF.

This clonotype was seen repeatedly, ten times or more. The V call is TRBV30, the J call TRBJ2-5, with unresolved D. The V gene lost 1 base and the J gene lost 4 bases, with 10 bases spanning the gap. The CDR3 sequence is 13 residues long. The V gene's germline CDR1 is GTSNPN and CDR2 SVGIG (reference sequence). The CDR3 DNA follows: TGTGCCTGGAGTGCGTCAAAGTTAGAGACCCAGTACTTC. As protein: CAWSASKLETQYF. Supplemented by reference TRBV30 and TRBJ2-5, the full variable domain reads SQTIHQWPATLVQPVGSPLSLECTVEGTSNPNLYWYRQAAGRGLQLLFYSVGIGQISSEVPQNLSASRPQDRQFILSSKKLLLSDSGFYLCAWSASKLETQYFGPGTRLLVL.

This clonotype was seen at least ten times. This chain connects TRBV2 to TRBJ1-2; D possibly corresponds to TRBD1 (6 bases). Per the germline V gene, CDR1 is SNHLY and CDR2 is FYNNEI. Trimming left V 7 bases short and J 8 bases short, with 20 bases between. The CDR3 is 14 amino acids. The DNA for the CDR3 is TGTGCCAGCATAAGCACGGCAGGGGTTAACGGCTACACCTTC. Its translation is CASISTAGVNGYTF.

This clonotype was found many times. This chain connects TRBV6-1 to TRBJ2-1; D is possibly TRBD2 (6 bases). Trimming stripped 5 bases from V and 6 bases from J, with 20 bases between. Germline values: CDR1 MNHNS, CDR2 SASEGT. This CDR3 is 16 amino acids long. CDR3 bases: TGTGCCAGCAGTTACCCAGGGACTGCCTCTGGCAATGAGCAGTTCTTC. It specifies CASSYPGTASGNEQFF.

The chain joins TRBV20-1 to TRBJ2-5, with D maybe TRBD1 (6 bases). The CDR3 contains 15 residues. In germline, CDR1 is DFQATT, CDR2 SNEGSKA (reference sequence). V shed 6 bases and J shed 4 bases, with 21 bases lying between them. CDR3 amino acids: CSARDRRLKGETQYF. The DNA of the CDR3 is TGCAGTGCCCGAGACAGGAGACTGAAGGGAGAGACCCAGTACTTC.

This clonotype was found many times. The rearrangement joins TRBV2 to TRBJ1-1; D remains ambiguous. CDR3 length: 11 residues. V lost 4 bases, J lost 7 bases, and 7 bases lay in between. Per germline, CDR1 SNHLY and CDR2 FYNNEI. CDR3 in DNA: TGTGCCAGCAGTGGCAGCCTTGAAGCTTTCTTT. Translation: CASSGSLEAFF.

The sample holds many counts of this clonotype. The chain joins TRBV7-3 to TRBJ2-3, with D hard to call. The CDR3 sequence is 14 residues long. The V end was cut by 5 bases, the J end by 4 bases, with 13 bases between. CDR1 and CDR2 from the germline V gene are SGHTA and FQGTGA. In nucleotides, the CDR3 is TGTGCCAGCAGCCTGGCACTTAGACCAGATACGCAGTATTTT. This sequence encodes CASSLALRPDTQYF.

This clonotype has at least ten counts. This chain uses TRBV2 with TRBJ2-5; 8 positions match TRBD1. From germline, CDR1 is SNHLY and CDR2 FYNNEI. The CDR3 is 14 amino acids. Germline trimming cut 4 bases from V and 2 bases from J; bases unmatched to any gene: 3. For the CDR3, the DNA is TGTGCCAGCAGTGCCGACAGGGGACAAGAGACCCAGTACTTC. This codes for CASSADRGQETQYF.

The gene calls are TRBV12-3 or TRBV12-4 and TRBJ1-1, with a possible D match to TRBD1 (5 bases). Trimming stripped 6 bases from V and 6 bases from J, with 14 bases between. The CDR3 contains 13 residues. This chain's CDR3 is CASRRKVGAEAFF. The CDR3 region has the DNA TGTGCCAGCAGAAGAAAAGTGGGGGCTGAAGCTTTCTTT.